The clone carrying this T cell receptor (beta chain) was counted a few times. The antigen is unknown. The same CDR3 arises from other DNA sequences in this sample as well. This sample was included in a study of CD8+ T cells in alopecia areata. Study results and caveats: Alopecia totalis/universalis scalp especially showed more expanded CD8+ clones than normal scalp. Patients displayed less clarity in TCR sharing than mice, a finding possibly related to HLA.

After isolation, RNA underwent reverse transcription to generate cDNA as the sequencing template. Assay: immunoSEQ multiplex PCR; the TCRdb copy retains only in-frame clones and omits some. The sample has fewer than 100,000 clones; 40% to 55% are singletons. This CDR3 comprises 14 residues. The germline V gene has CDR1 LNHDA and CDR2 SQIVND (reference sequence). The V and J ends lost 7 bases and 2 bases respectively, with 12 bases between them. Individuals with alopecia areata gave both lesional scalp punch biopsies and peripheral blood for collection. V is TRBV19 and J is TRBJ1-5; a weak D match, TRBD1 (5 bases). The sample taken for sequencing was CD4+ T cells sorted from blood. The clonotype was recovered from a human donor with alopecia areata. CDR3 sequence reads: CASTGTGGNQPQHF. The CDR3 bases are TGTGCCAGTACAGGGACGGGGGGCAATCAGCCCCAGCATTTT. Supplemented by reference TRBV19 and TRBJ1-5, the full variable domain reads DGGITQSPKYLFRKEGQNVTLSCEQNLNHDAMYWYRQDPGQGLRLIYYSQIVNDFQKGDIAEGYSVSREKKESFPLTVTSAQKNPTAFYLCASTGTGGNQPQHFGDGTRLSIL.